The rows below give T cell receptor beta chains drawn from one sample of a study of T cell changes during pregnancy in multiple sclerosis. Clones were read by immunoSEQ multiplex PCR, and TCRdb kept only the in-frame ones, dropping some. Of 40,000 to 60,000 clones listed, around 92% are singletons. The source was CD4+ T cells from peripheral blood mononuclear cells, collected after pregnancy. The receptors were gathered from a female donor with multiple sclerosis, enrolled in a pregnancy study. Each CDR3 is given with its conserved first and last residue. Each record gives: CDR3 DNA, CDR3 protein, V gene, J gene, clone size, D gene. The D gene is left open where the match is weak. Clone size appears in some rows only: once, few, many, or a class for an expanded clone.

cdr3_nt: TGTGCCAGCAGCTTAGGAGGGACAGGGTATGGAACTGAAGCTTTCTTT
cdr3_aa: CASSLGGTGYGTEAFF
v_call: TRBV7-9
j_call: TRBJ1-1
clone_size: -
d_call: TRBD1

cdr3_nt: TGTGCCAGTAGTATTCCCGGGACAGGTAGCGCCAAAAACATTCAGTACTTC
cdr3_aa: CASSIPGTGSAKNIQYF
v_call: TRBV19
j_call: TRBJ2-4
clone_size: -
d_call: TRBD1

cdr3_nt: TGTGCCAGCAGCCCAGACAGGGCTGGGGCCAACGTCCTGACTTTC
cdr3_aa: CASSPDRAGANVLTF
v_call: TRBV6-5
j_call: TRBJ2-6
clone_size: -
d_call: TRBD1

cdr3_nt: TGTGCCGTTGCAGACAGGGGGGATGCTGAGCAGTTCTTC
cdr3_aa: CAVADRGDAEQFF
v_call: TRBV6-1
j_call: TRBJ2-1
clone_size: -
d_call: TRBD1

cdr3_nt: TGTGCCATCAGTGACTCAGGGGGCGTCGCTGAAGCTTTCTTT
cdr3_aa: CAISDSGGVAEAFF
v_call: TRBV10-3
j_call: TRBJ1-1
clone_size: -
d_call: TRBD1

cdr3_nt: TGTGCCAGCAGCTTAGTTGGCGGGACGGGAACCTACGAGCAGTACTTC
cdr3_aa: CASSLVGGTGTYEQYF
v_call: TRBV11-2
j_call: TRBJ2-7
clone_size: -
d_call: -

cdr3_nt: TGTGCCACCCTGGGGGGACAGGGGTTAGGCACTGAAGCTTTCTTT
cdr3_aa: CATLGGQGLGTEAFF
v_call: TRBV6-1
j_call: TRBJ1-1
clone_size: -
d_call: TRBD1

cdr3_nt: TGCAGCGTCCTGAGTTTTACGGGGATTGAGCAGTTCTTC
cdr3_aa: CSVLSFTGIEQFF
v_call: TRBV29-1
j_call: TRBJ2-1
clone_size: -
d_call: -

cdr3_nt: TGTGCCAGCAGTTACTCGTGGGGGACTGGGGGGTTGGTGTACTTC
cdr3_aa: CASSYSWGTGGLVYF
v_call: TRBV6-5
j_call: TRBJ2-7
clone_size: few
d_call: -

cdr3_nt: TGCGCCAGTAGCGTCAATACAGGGGGTGCTGAAGCTTTCTTT
cdr3_aa: CASSVNTGGAEAFF
v_call: TRBV5-1
j_call: TRBJ1-1
clone_size: once
d_call: TRBD1

cdr3_nt: TGTGCCCCCGGTGACAGCAGACCCACCGGGGAGCTGTTTTTT
cdr3_aa: CAPGDSRPTGELFF
v_call: TRBV5-3
j_call: TRBJ2-2
clone_size: -
d_call: -

cdr3_nt: TGTGCCAGCTCCCGAGGACAGGGGGTGGCTCAAGCCAAAAACATTCAGTACTTC
cdr3_aa: CASSRGQGVAQAKNIQYF
v_call: TRBV18
j_call: TRBJ2-4
clone_size: once
d_call: TRBD1

cdr3_nt: TGTGCCAGTAGTATCGGCAGGGGAATAGGAGGCTACACCTTC
cdr3_aa: CASSIGRGIGGYTF
v_call: TRBV19
j_call: TRBJ1-2
clone_size: -
d_call: -

cdr3_nt: TGTGCCAGTAGTAACACCGACAGGGCCGAGCAGTACTTC
cdr3_aa: CASSNTDRAEQYF
v_call: TRBV19
j_call: TRBJ2-7
clone_size: -
d_call: TRBD1

cdr3_nt: TGTGCCAGCAGTTCCCTACTCGACACGGTCTCCTACGAGCAGTACTTC
cdr3_aa: CASSSLLDTVSYEQYF
v_call: TRBV28
j_call: TRBJ2-7
clone_size: -
d_call: -

cdr3_nt: TGTGCCAGCAGCGGTGACAGGGGGATCACAGATACGCAGTATTTT
cdr3_aa: CASSGDRGITDTQYF
v_call: TRBV9
j_call: TRBJ2-3
clone_size: -
d_call: TRBD1

cdr3_nt: TGTGCCAGCAGCCCAAGTGGCACAACGAACACCGGGGAGCTGTTTTTT
cdr3_aa: CASSPSGTTNTGELFF
v_call: TRBV7-9
j_call: TRBJ2-2
clone_size: -
d_call: -

cdr3_nt: TGCGCCAGCAGCTTGGCCTACTCTGCCGGGACTTCGAGGGAGCAGTACTTC
cdr3_aa: CASSLAYSAGTSREQYF
v_call: TRBV5-1
j_call: TRBJ2-7
clone_size: -
d_call: -

cdr3_nt: TGTGCCAGCAGCTGGATCGGGACTAGCGGGAAGTACAATGAGCAGTTCTTC
cdr3_aa: CASSWIGTSGKYNEQFF
v_call: TRBV7-2
j_call: TRBJ2-1
clone_size: -
d_call: TRBD2

cdr3_nt: TGTGCCAGCAGATCCGGACAGAGCTCCTACGAGCAGTACTTC
cdr3_aa: CASRSGQSSYEQYF
v_call: TRBV7-2
j_call: TRBJ2-7
clone_size: once
d_call: -

cdr3_nt: TGTGCCAGCCGGGGGTGGGGGGTAGGAGAGACCCAGTACTTC
cdr3_aa: CASRGWGVGETQYF
v_call: TRBV11-2
j_call: TRBJ2-5
clone_size: once
d_call: -

cdr3_nt: TGCAGCGTTCTACTAGCGGGTGGGACCCAGTACTTC
cdr3_aa: CSVLLAGGTQYF
v_call: TRBV29-1
j_call: TRBJ2-5
clone_size: -
d_call: TRBD2

cdr3_nt: TGTGCCAGCAGCTTAGGCAGGGGAGGGTCCTACGAGCAGTACTTC
cdr3_aa: CASSLGRGGSYEQYF
v_call: TRBV11-2
j_call: TRBJ2-7
clone_size: -
d_call: -

cdr3_nt: TGTGCCAGCAGCGTAGAAGGTAGCGGGGCTTCAGATACGCAGTATTTT
cdr3_aa: CASSVEGSGASDTQYF
v_call: TRBV9
j_call: TRBJ2-3
clone_size: few
d_call: TRBD2

cdr3_nt: TGCGCCAGCAGCTTTCTAGCGTCCTCCTACAATGAGCAGTTCTTC
cdr3_aa: CASSFLASSYNEQFF
v_call: TRBV5-1
j_call: TRBJ2-1
clone_size: -
d_call: -

cdr3_nt: TGTGCCAGCTCACCAGGACAGGGATGGTCCTACGAGCAGTACTTC
cdr3_aa: CASSPGQGWSYEQYF
v_call: TRBV18
j_call: TRBJ2-7
clone_size: -
d_call: TRBD1

cdr3_nt: TGTGCCAGTAGTTCCATTTACAGGGGCACTGAAGCTTTCTTT
cdr3_aa: CASSSIYRGTEAFF
v_call: TRBV19
j_call: TRBJ1-1
clone_size: -
d_call: TRBD1

cdr3_nt: TGTGCCAGTAGTGCTAGACTCTCGGGAACACTCTCCTACGAGCAGTACTTC
cdr3_aa: CASSARLSGTLSYEQYF
v_call: TRBV19
j_call: TRBJ2-7
clone_size: -
d_call: -

cdr3_nt: TGTGCCAGCAGTCGACAGGGGAGGAATGAAAAACTGTTTTTT
cdr3_aa: CASSRQGRNEKLFF
v_call: TRBV25-1
j_call: TRBJ1-4
clone_size: -
d_call: TRBD1

cdr3_nt: TGTGCCAGTAGTCCTTGGACAGGGATGAACACTGAAGCTTTCTTT
cdr3_aa: CASSPWTGMNTEAFF
v_call: TRBV19
j_call: TRBJ1-1
clone_size: -
d_call: TRBD1